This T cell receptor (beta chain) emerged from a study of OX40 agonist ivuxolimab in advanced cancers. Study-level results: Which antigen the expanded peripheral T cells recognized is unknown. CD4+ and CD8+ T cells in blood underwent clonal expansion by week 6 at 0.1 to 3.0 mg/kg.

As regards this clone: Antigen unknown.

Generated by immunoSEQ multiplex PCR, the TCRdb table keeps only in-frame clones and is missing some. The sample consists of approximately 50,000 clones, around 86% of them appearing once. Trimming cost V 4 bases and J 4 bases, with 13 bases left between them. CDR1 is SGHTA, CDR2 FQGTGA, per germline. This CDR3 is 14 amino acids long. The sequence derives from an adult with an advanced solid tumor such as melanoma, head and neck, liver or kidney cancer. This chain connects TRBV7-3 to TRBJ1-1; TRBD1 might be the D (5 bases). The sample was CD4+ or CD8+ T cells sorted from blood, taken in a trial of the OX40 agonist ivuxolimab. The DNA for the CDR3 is TGTGCCAGCAGCTCCCGGCGGGACTCCACTGAAGCTTTCTTT. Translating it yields CASSSRRDSTEAFF.